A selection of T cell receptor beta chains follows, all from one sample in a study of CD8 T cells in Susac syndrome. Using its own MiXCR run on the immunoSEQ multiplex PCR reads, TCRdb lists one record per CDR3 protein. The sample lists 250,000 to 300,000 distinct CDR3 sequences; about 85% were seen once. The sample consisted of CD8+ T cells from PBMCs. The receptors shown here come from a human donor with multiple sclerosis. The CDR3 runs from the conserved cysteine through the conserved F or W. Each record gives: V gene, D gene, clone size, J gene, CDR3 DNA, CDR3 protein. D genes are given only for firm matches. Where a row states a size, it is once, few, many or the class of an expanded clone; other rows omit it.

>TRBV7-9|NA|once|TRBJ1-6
TGTGCCAGCAGCTTAGGGGTCGAGGATCTCCACTTT
CASSLGVEDLHF
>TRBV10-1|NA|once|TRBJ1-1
TGCGCCAGCAGTGAGGATAGACAGGAAGCTTTCTTT
CASSEDRQEAFF
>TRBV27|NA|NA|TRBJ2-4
TGTGCCAGCAGTTTAGGACAGAAAAACATTCAGTACTTC
CASSLGQKNIQYF
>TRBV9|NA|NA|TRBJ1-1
TGTGCCAGCAGCGTAAGATCAGGGGCCATGAACACTGAAGCTTTCTTT
CASSVRSGAMNTEAFF
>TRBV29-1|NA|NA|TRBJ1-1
TGCAGCGTAGGACGGGCGAGGGCTACCTTTTACACTGAAGCTTTCTTT
CSVGRARATFYTEAFF
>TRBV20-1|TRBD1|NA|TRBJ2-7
TGCAGTGCTTCCATGGACAGGGGCTACGAGCAGTACTTC
CSASMDRGYEQYF
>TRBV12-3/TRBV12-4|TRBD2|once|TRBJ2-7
TGTGCCAGCAGTCCCTTTACTAGCGGGAGCGGCGAGCAGTACTTC
CASSPFTSGSGEQYF
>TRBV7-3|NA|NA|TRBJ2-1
TGTGCCAGCAGCTTACCCCAGAGCTCGGATGAGCAGTTCTTC
CASSLPQSSDEQFF
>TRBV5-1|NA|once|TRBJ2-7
TGCGCCAGCAGCTTGGTTGAGGGCTACCACGAGCAGTACTTC
CASSLVEGYHEQYF
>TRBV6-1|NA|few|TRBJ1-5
TGTGCCAGCAGGAATATTTATAGCAATCAGCCCCAGCATTTT
CASRNIYSNQPQHF
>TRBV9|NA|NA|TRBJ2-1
TGTGCCAGCAGCCCCGCGGGCGGGACGTACAATGAGCAGTTCTTC
CASSPAGGTYNEQFF
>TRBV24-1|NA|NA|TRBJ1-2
TGTGCCACCAGTGACGTGGGTTGGGGCTATGGCTACACCTTC
CATSDVGWGYGYTF
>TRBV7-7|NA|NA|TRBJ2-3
TGTGCTAGCAGCTTAGGTGCTAGCGGCACAGATACGCAGTATTTT
CASSLGASGTDTQYF
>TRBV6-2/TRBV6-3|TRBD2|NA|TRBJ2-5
TGTGCCAGCAGTTACGGACTAGCGGTATCCCAAGAGACCCAGTACTTC
CASSYGLAVSQETQYF
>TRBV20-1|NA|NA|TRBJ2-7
TGCAGTGCTAGAGTAGGGGTGGACGAGCAGTACTTC
CSARVGVDEQYF
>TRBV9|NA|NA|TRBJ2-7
TGTGCCAGCAGCGCCACGCGATTGGAGCAGTACTTC
CASSATRLEQYF
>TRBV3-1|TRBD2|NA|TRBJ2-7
TGTGCCAGCAGCGATCGGGAGGGCTACGAGCAGTACTTC
CASSDREGYEQYF
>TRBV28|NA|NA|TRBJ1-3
TGTGCCAGCAGTTTCAGGGGAAACACCATATATTTT
CASSFRGNTIYF
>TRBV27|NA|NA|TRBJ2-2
TGTGCCAGCAGTTATCGGGGAGTGAACACCGGGGAGCTGTTTTTT
CASSYRGVNTGELFF
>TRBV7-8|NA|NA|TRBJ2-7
TGTGCCAGCAGCTATAGGGGGGGGGATGGCGAGCAGTACTTC
CASSYRGGDGEQYF
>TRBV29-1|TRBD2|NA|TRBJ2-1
TGCAGCGTTGAAGAGGGAGTAGCGGGGCCCCCGAACAATGAGCAGTTCTTC
CSVEEGVAGPPNNEQFF
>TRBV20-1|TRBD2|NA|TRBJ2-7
TGCAGTGCTAGAGCCAGGGGCGGGGGGTTTACGTTCGAGCAGTACTTC
CSARARGGGFTFEQYF
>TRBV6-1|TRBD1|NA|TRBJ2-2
TGTGCCAGCAGCCGGGACAGGACAAAAAGGGCCGGGGAGCTGTTTTTT
CASSRDRTKRAGELFF
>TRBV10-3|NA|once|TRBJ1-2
TGTGCCATCGGGGGGGAGATAGAGGGCTACACCTTC
CAIGGEIEGYTF
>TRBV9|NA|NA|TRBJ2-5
TGTGCCAGCAGCGTAGCCGGCGGGGCCCGGGCCCAGTACTTC
CASSVAGGARAQYF
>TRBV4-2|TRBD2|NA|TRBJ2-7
TGTGCCAGCAGCCAAGCTGGGACCAGGACTAGCGGCCGGTCCTACGAGCAGTACTTC
CASSQAGTRTSGRSYEQYF
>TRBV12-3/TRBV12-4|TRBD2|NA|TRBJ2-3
TGTGCCAGCAGTTCGTCTAGCGGGAGTAGAGATACGCAGTATTTT
CASSSSSGSRDTQYF
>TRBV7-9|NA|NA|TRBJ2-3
TGTGCCAGCAGCTTAATGCCAGATACGCAGTATTTT
CASSLMPDTQYF
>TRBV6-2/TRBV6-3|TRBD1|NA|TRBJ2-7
TGTGCCAGCAGTGACGGACAGGCCGGCAAAGTATACGAGCAGTACTTC
CASSDGQAGKVYEQYF
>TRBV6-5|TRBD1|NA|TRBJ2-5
TGTGCCAGCACGCCGGGGATAGGGGGCCGTGAGACCCAGTACTTC
CASTPGIGGRETQYF
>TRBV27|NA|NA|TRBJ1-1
TGTGCCACCAGGTGGGGGAACACTGAAGCTTTCTTT
CATRWGNTEAFF
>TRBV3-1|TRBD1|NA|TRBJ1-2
TGTGCCAGCAGCCCGGGACAGAGAGCTAACTATGGCTACACCTTC
CASSPGQRANYGYTF
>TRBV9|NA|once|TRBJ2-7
TGTGCCAGCAGCGTAAACAGGGACACGGGATCCTACGAGCAGTACTTC
CASSVNRDTGSYEQYF
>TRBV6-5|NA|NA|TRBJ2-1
TGTGCCAGCAGTTATAGAGCGGGTAGCTCCTACAATGAGCAGTTCTTC
CASSYRAGSSYNEQFF
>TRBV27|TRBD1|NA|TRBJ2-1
TGTGCCAGCAGTGGACAGGGGCTAAATGAGCAGTTCTTC
CASSGQGLNEQFF
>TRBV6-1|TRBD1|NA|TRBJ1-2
TGTGCCAGCAGTGAAACAGGGGCTTACTATGGCTACACCTTC
CASSETGAYYGYTF
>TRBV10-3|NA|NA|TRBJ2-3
TGTGCCATCAGTGACGTGGGGGCATCAGATACGCAGTATTTT
CAISDVGASDTQYF
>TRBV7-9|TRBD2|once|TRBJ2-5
TGTGCCAGCAGCTTAAGTAGCGGGGAACAAGAGACCCAGTACTTC
CASSLSSGEQETQYF
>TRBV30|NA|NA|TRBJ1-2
TGTGCCTGGAGACTCTGGCGTGTCCTGGCTTATGACTACACCTTC
CAWRLWRVLAYDYTF